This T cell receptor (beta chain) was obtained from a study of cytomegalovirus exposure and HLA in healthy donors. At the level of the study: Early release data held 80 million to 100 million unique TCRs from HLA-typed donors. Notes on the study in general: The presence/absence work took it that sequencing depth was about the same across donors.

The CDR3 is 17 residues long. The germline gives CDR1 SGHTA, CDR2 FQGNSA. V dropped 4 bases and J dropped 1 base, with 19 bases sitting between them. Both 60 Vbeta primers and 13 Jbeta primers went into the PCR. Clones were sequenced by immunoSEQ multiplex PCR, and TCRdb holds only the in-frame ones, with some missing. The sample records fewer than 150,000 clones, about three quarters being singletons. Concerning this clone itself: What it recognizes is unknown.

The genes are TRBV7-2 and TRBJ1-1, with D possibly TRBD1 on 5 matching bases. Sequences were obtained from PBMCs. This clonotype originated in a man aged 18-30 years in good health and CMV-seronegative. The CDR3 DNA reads TGTGCCAGCAGCTCTAATAAGCCGGGGGTATGGAACACTGAAGCTTTCTTT. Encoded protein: CASSSNKPGVWNTEAFF.